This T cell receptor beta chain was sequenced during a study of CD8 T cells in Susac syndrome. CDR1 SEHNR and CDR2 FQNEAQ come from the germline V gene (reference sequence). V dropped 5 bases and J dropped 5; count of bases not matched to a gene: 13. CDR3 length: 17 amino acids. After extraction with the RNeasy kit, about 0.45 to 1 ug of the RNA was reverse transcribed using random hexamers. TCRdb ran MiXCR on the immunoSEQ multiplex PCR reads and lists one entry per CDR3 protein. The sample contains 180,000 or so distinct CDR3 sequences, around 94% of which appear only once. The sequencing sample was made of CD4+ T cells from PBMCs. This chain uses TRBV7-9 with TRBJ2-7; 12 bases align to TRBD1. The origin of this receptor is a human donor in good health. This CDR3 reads CASSAIPGQGAINEQYF. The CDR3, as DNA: TGTGCCAGCAGCGCTATCCCGGGACAGGGGGCGATTAACGAGCAGTACTTC.